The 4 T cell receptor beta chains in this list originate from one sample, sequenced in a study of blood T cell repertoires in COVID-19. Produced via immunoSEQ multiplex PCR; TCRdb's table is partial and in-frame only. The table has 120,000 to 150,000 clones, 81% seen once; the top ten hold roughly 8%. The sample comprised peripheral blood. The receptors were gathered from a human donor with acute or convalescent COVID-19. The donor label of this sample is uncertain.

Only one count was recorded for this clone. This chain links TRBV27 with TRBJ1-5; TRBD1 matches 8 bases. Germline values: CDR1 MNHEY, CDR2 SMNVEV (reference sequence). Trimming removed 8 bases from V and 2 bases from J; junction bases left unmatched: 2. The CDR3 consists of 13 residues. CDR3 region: CASWGQGNQPQHF. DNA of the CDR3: TGTGCCAGCTGGGGACAGGGCAATCAGCCCCAGCATTTT.

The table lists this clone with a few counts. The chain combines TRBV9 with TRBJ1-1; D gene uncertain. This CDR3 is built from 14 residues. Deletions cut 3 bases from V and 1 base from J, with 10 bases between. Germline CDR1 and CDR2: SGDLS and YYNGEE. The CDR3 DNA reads TGTGCCAGCAGCGAGGAACAGACGAACACTGAAGCTTTCTTT. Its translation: CASSEEQTNTEAFF.

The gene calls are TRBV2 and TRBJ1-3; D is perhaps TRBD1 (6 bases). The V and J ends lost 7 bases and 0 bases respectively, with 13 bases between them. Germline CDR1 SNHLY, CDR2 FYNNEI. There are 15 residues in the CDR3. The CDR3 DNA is TGTGCCAGCAAGGCGGACAGCTTCTCTGGAAACACCATATATTTT. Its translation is CASKADSFSGNTIYF.

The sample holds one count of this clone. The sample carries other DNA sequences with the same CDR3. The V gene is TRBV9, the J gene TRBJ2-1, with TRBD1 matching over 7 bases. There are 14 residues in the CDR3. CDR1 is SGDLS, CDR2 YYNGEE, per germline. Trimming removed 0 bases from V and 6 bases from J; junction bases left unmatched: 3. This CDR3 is CASSVGAGGNEQFF. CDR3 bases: TGTGCCAGCAGCGTAGGTGCAGGGGGCAATGAGCAGTTCTTC. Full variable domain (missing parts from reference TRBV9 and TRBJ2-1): DSGVTQTPKHLITATGQRVTLRCSPRSGDLSVYWYQQSLDQGLQFLIQYYNGEERAKGNILERFSAQQFPDLHSELNLSSLELGDSALYFCASSVGAGGNEQFFGPGTRLTVL.